Below are 5 T cell receptor beta chains sequenced from a single sample in a study of blood T cell repertoires in COVID-19. The table came from immunoSEQ multiplex PCR; TCRdb's copy has only in-frame clones and leaves some out. The data hold hundreds of thousands of clones, with 85% to 90% observed a single time. The specimen sequenced was PBMCs or T cells enriched from blood (not recorded which). These receptor sequences come from a man aged 18 to 29 who had recovered from COVID-19.

This clone came up a few times. The chain is built from TRBV5-1 and TRBJ2-1; 10 bases agree with TRBD2. After removal of 0 bases from V and 0 bases from J, the junction contained 6 bases not matched to a gene. The CDR3 is 18 amino acids. CDR1 is SGHRS, CDR2 YFSETQ, per germline. CDR3 in amino acids: CASSLGTSGKSSYNEQFF. The DNA of the CDR3 is TGCGCCAGCAGCTTGGGGACTAGCGGAAAGAGCTCCTACAATGAGCAGTTCTTC.

This CDR3 is CASSSTGSNGYTF. DNA of the CDR3: TGTGCCAGCAGCTCCACAGGGAGTAATGGCTACACCTTC. V is TRBV7-9 and J is TRBJ1-2, with a possible D match to TRBD1 (6 bases). Germline CDR1 and CDR2: SEHNR and FQNEAQ (reference sequence). Trimming took 4 bases from V and 6 from J, leaving 12 bases between them. The CDR3 totals 13 residues.

The chain combines TRBV5-1 with TRBJ2-5; 7 bases match TRBD1. V shed 2 bases and J 2 bases; nucleotides not matched to a gene: 12. CDR3 length: 17 amino acids. Germline CDR1 is SGHRS and CDR2 is YFSETQ. The CDR3 nucleotides read TGCGCCAGCAGCTTCCGCTCGGGACAGACGAGGCAAGAGACCCAGTACTTC. Its translation: CASSFRSGQTRQETQYF.

This chain joins TRBV6-2 or TRBV6-3 and TRBJ2-1, with D tentatively TRBD2 (7 bases). CDR3 length: 16 residues. Between the trimmed V and J ends, which lost 2 bases and 5 bases, there was a span of 16 bases. Germline values: CDR1 MNHEY, CDR2 SVGEGT. The CDR3 DNA sequence: TGTGCCAGCAGTTACCCCCGGGGAGGGGGGGACAATGAGCAGTTCTTC. Protein sequence: CASSYPRGGGDNEQFF.

This rearrangement joins TRBV7-2 to TRBJ1-4, with 7 bases identical to TRBD1. CDR1 is SGHTA and CDR2 is FQGNSA in the germline V gene. CDR3 length equals 16 residues. V lost 1 base to trimming and J lost 3 bases; unmatched junction nucleotides: 5. Here the CDR3 DNA reads TGTGCCAGCAGCTTAGAGAGGACAGGCCCTAATGAAAAACTGTTTTTT. It yields the protein CASSLERTGPNEKLFF.